Shown below are 6 T cell receptor beta chains from a single sample sequenced in a study of T cell clonotyping in hematopoietic cell transplantation. The time point denotes: recipient sample about 28 days before transplant, after cytoreduction. The repertoire was sequenced with immunoSEQ multiplex PCR; TCRdb's copy has only in-frame clones and lacks some. Altogether about 69,000 clones are present, about 96% being singletons, with the ten largest covering roughly 1.5%. The sequencing here drew on peripheral blood mononuclear cells, taken before stem cell transplant. The source of these receptors is a woman aged 50 to 60 with acute myeloid leukemia. Some clones in this sample may be carry-over from other donors' samples.

The V and J genes are TRBV23-1 and TRBJ1-2, with TRBD1 matching over 9 bases. TRBV23-1 counts as an open reading frame of uncertain function. The CDR3 spans 13 residues. Unmatched junction bases numbered 2, after V lost 3 bases and J lost 6 bases. The CDR3 is CASSHRDRDGYTF. The CDR3 coding sequence is TGCGCCAGCAGTCACCGGGACAGGGATGGCTACACCTTC.

V and J are TRBV5-1 and TRBJ2-7; 8 positions agree with TRBD1. V was clipped by 4 bases and J by 6 bases; unmatched bases: 9. This CDR3 has 14 residues. The germline CDR1 and CDR2 sequences are SGHRS and YFSETQ. The CDR3 bases are TGCGCCAGCAGCGGAACACAGGGGGTCGGCGAGCAGTACTTC. The encoded protein is CASSGTQGVGEQYF.

On this clone itself: One end of the junction does not line up with germline, which may come from a read error. The chain joins TRBV7-2 to TRBJ2-6; D gene unclear. The length of the CDR3 is 15 residues. Germline assignment: CDR1 SGHTA and CDR2 FQGNSA. The CDR3 nucleotides are TGTGCCAGCAGATTAGAGGTCTCTGGGGCCAACGTCCTGACTTTC. Translating gives CASRLEVSGANVLTF.

The rearrangement links TRBV30 to TRBJ2-2; 8 nucleotides agree with TRBD1. CDR3 length equals 15 residues. The junction had 11 bases not matched to a gene; V was cut back by 4 bases and J by 7 bases. Germline V gene sequence: CDR1 GTSNPN, CDR2 SVGIG (reference sequence). CDR3 DNA sequence: TGTGCCTGGAAAACTAGGACAGGGAGAAGCGGGGAGCTGTTTTTT. Protein product: CAWKTRTGRSGELFF.

The genes are TRBV28 and TRBJ1-5; D unresolved. The germline V and J ends were trimmed by 3 bases and 2 bases, with 11 bases remaining between them. Germline V gene sequence: CDR1 MDHEN, CDR2 SYDVKM. CDR3 length: 15 amino acids. The chain's CDR3 is CASSLFRGGNQPQHF. CDR3 coding DNA: TGTGCCAGCAGTTTGTTTCGCGGCGGCAATCAGCCCCAGCATTTT.

This sequence joins TRBV28 and TRBJ2-5; a weak D match, TRBD2 (7 bases). Trimming removed 5 bases at V and 5 bases at J, with 15 bases between. This CDR3 contains 14 residues. Germline loops: CDR1 MDHEN, CDR2 SYDVKM. The CDR3 loop reads CASSRAGAPETQYF. As DNA, the CDR3 is TGTGCCAGCAGTCGTGCGGGGGCCCCTGAGACCCAGTACTTC.